These 2 T cell receptor beta chains originate from one sample sequenced in a study of cytomegalovirus exposure and HLA in healthy donors. A multiplex PCR was run with 60 Vbeta primers and 13 Jbeta primers. Measured with immunoSEQ multiplex PCR; TCRdb has only the in-frame clones, and not every one. Here the sample spans around 110,000 clones, under 80% being singletons. The sequenced material came from PBMCs. These TCRs come from a woman between 45 and 65 years old in good health and CMV-seropositive.

This clone was observed a few times. This chain uses TRBV27 with TRBJ2-2, with TRBD1 matching over 7 bases. This CDR3 comprises 15 residues. Germline loops: CDR1 MNHEY, CDR2 SMNVEV (reference sequence). Trimming took 10 bases from V and 4 from J; bases not matched to a gene: 12. The CDR3 is CATQPGQIPTGELFF. In nucleotides, the CDR3 is TGTGCCACACAACCGGGACAGATACCCACCGGGGAGCTGTTTTTT.

This chain connects TRBV9 to TRBJ2-5; no reliable D call. The CDR3 is 14 residues long. The germline V and J ends were trimmed by 0 bases and 1 base, with 7 bases remaining between them. Germline CDR1 reads SGDLS; CDR2 reads YYNGEE. This CDR3 reads CASSVDTVQETQYF. For the CDR3, the DNA is TGTGCCAGCAGCGTAGACACAGTCCAAGAGACCCAGTACTTC.